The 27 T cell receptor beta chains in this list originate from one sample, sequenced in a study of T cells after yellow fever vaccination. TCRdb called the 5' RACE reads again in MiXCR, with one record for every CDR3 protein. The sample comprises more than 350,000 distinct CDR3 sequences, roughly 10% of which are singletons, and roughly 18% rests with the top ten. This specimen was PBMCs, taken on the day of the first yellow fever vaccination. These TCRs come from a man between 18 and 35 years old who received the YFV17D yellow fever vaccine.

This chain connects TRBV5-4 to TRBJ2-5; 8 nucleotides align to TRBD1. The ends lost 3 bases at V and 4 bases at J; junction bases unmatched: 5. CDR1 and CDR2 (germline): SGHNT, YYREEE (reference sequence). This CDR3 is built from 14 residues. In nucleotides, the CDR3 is TGTGCCAGCAGCTGGACAGGGTACAGAGAGACCCAGTACTTC. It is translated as CASSWTGYRETQYF.

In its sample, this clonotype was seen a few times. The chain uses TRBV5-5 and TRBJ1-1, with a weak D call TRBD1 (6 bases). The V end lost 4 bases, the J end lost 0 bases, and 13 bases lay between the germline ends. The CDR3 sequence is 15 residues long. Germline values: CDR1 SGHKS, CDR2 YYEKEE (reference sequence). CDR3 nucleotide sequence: TGTGCCAGCAGCGATTACAGGGTAGTGAACACTGAAGCTTTCTTT. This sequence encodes CASSDYRVVNTEAFF. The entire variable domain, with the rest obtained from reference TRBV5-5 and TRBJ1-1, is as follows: DAGVTQSPTHLIKTRGQQVTLRCSPISGHKSVSWYQQVLGQGPQFIFQYYEKEERGRGNFPDRFSARQFPNYSSELNVNALLLGDSALYLCASSDYRVVNTEAFFGQGTRLTVV.

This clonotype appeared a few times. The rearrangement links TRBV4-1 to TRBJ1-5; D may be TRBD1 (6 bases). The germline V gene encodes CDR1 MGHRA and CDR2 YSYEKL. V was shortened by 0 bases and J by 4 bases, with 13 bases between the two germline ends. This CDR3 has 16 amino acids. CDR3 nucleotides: TGCGCCAGCAGCCAAGAGGGGGGGCCACGTAATCAGCCCCAGCATTTT. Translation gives CASSQEGGPRNQPQHF.

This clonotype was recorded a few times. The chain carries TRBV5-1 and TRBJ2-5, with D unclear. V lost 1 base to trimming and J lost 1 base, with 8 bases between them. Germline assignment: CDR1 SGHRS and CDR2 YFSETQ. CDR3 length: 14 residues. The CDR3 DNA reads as TGCGCCAGCAGCTTGATGCACGGCCAAGAGACCCAGTACTTC. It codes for CASSLMHGQETQYF.

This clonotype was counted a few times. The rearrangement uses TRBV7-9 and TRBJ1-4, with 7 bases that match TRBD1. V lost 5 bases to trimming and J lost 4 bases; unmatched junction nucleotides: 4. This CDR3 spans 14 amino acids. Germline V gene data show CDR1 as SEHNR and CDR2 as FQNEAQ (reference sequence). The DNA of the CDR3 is TGTGCCAGCAGCAGGGACAGCCTTAATGAAAAACTGTTTTTT. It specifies CASSRDSLNEKLFF.

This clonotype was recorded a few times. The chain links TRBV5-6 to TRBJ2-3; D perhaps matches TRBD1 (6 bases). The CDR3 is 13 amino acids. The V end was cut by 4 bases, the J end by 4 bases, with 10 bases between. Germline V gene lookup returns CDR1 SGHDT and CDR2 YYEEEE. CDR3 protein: CASSRAGADTQYF. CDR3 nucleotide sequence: TGTGCCAGCAGCCGGGCAGGGGCAGATACGCAGTATTTT.

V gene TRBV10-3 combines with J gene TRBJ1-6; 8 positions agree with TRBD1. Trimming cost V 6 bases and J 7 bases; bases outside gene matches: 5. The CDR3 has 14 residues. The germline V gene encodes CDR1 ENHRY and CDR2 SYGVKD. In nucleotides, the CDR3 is TGTGCCATCAGGGGACAGGCGGGAAATTCACCCCTCCACTTT. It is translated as CAIRGQAGNSPLHF.

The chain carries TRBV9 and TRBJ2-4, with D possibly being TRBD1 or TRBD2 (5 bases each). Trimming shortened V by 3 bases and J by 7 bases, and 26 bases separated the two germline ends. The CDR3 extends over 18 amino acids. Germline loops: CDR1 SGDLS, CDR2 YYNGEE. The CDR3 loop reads CASSDAQGADTSGNIQYF. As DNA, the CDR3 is TGTGCCAGCAGCGACGCGCAGGGTGCGGACACCTCGGGGAACATTCAGTACTTC.

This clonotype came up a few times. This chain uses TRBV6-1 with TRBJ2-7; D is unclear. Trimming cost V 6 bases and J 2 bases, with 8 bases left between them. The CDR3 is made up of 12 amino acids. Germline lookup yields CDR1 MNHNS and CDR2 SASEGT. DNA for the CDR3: TGTGCCAGCAGACCAGAAACCTACGAGCAGTACTTC. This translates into CASRPETYEQYF.

The CDR3 DNA sequence: TGTGCCACCAGCAGAGATAAAGTGCGGGGAACTGCTTTCTTT. It is translated as CATSRDKVRGTAFF. The gene calls are TRBV15 and TRBJ1-1, with D uncertain. CDR1 is LNHNV and CDR2 is YYDKDF in the germline V gene (reference sequence). This CDR3 region has 14 residues. The V end was cut by 0 bases, the J end by 11 bases, with 16 bases between.

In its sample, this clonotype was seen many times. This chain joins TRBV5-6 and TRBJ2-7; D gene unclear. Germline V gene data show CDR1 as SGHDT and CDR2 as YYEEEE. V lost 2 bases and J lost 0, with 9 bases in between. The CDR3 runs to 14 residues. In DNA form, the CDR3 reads TGTGCCAGCAGCTTCCGGGCGACCTCCTACGAGCAGTACGTC. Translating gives CASSFRATSYEQYV.

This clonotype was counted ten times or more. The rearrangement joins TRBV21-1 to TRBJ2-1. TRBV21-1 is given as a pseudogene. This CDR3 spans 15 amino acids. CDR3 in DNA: TGTGCCAGCAGCACAGACCTAAACTTTTACAATGAGCAGTTCTTC. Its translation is CASSTDLNFYNEQFF.

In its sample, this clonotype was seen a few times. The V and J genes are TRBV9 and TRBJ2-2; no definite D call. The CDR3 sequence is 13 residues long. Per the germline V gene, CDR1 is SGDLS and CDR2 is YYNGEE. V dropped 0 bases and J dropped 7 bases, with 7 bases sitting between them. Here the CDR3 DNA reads TGTGCCAGCAGCGTAGGGTTGAGCGGGGAGCTGTTTTTT. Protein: CASSVGLSGELFF.

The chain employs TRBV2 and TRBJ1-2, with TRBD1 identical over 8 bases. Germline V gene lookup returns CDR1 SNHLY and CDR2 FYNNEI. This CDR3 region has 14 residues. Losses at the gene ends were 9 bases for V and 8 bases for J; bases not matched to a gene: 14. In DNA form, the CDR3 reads TGTGCCAGTCACGACGGGCAGGGGGCGAGGGGCTACACCTTC. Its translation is CASHDGQGARGYTF. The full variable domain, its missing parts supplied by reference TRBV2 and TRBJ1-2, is EPEVTQTPSHQVTQMGQEVILRCVPISNHLYFYWYRQILGQKVEFLVSFYNNEISEKSEIFDDQFSVERPDGSNFTLKIRSTKLEDSAMYFCASHDGQGARGYTFGSGTRLTVV.

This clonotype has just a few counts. The CDR3 bases are TGTGCCAGCAGCCCTCGGGACGGTAGCACAGATACGCAGTATTTT. Protein: CASSPRDGSTDTQYF. The V call is TRBV12-3 or TRBV12-4, the J call TRBJ2-3, with D perhaps given as TRBD1 or TRBD2 (5 bases each). The CDR3 loop spans 15 amino acids. V was trimmed by 6 bases and J by 0 bases, leaving 13 bases between them.

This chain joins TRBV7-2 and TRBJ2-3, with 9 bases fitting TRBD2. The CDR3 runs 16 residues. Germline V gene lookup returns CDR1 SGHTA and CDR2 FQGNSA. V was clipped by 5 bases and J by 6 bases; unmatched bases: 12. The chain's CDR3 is CASSLHGSGGWDTQYF. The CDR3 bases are TGTGCCAGCAGCCTTCATGGAAGCGGGGGGTGGGATACGCAGTATTTT.

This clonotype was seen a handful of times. The CDR3 region has the DNA TGTGCCAGCAGCTCCCGAGAGGGGCATACCTACAATGAGCAGTTCTTC. Amino acid sequence: CASSSREGHTYNEQFF. The V gene is TRBV7-9, the J gene TRBJ2-1, with D possibly called TRBD1 or TRBD2 (5 bases each). Per germline, CDR1 SEHNR and CDR2 FQNEAQ (reference sequence). Trimming removed 4 bases at V and 2 bases at J, with 15 bases between. The CDR3 is 16 amino acids.

In DNA, the CDR3 is TGTGCCAGTAGGGAACAGGGGGCAGGTCAGCCCCAGCATTTT. It translates to CASREQGAGQPQHF. The gene calls are TRBV19 and TRBJ1-5, with 9 bases aligning to TRBD1. The CDR3 is 14 residues long. The germline V gene encodes CDR1 LNHDA and CDR2 SQIVND (reference sequence). V lost 6 bases, J lost 6 bases, and 6 bases stayed unmatched.

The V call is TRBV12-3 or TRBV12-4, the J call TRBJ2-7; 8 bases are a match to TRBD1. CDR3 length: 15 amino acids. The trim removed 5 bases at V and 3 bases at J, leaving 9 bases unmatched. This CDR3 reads CASSLQTGVGYEQYV. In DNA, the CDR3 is TGTGCCAGCAGTCTACAGACAGGGGTGGGCTACGAGCAGTACGTC.

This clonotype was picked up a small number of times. The CDR3 DNA follows: TGTGCCAGCAGCCCTATTAGCGGTACGAGCTCCTACAATGAGCAGTTCTTC. Translation gives CASSPISGTSSYNEQFF. The chain employs TRBV14 and TRBJ2-1, with a tentative D call TRBD2 (6 bases). This CDR3 has 17 amino acids. Trimming removed 4 bases at V and 0 bases at J, with 16 bases between. The germline CDR1 and CDR2 sequences are SGHDN and FVKESK.

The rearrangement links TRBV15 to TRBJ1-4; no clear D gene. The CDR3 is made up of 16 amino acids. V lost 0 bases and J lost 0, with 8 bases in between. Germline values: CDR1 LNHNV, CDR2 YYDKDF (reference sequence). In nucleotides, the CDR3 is TGTGCCACCAGCAGAGATCGTATAGCAACTAATGAAAAACTGTTTTTT. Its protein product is CATSRDRIATNEKLFF. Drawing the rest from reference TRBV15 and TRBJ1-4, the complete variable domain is DAMVIQNPRYQVTQFGKPVTLSCSQTLNHNVMYWYQQKSSQAPKLLFHYYDKDFNNEADTPDNFQSRRPNTSFCFLDIRSPGLGDTAMYLCATSRDRIATNEKLFFGSGTQLSVL.

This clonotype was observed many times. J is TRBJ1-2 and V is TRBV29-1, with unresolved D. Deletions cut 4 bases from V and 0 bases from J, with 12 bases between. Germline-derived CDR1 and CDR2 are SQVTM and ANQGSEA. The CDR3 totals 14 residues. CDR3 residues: CSVGARLSNYGYTF. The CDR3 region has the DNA TGCAGCGTTGGCGCCCGCCTCTCTAACTATGGCTACACCTTC.

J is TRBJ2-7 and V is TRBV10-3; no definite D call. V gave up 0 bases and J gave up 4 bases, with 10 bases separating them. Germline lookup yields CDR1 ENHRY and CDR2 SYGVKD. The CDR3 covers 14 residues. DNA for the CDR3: TGTGCCATCAGTGAGTCTAGGACCTCATACGAGCAGTACGTC. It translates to CAISESRTSYEQYV.

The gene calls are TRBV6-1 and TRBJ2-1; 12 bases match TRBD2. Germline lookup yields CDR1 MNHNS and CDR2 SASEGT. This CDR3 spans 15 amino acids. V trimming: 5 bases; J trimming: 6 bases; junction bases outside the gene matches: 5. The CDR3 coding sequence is TGTGCCAGCAGTCTAGCGGGGGGGCTCCTCAATGAGCAGTTCTTC. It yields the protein CASSLAGGLLNEQFF.

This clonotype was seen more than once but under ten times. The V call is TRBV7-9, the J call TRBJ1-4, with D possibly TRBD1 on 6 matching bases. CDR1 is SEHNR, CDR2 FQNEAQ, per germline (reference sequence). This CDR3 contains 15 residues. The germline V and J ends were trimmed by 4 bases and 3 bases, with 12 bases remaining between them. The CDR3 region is CASSSTGRANEKLFF. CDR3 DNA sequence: TGTGCCAGCAGCTCTACAGGGAGGGCTAATGAAAAACTGTTTTTT.

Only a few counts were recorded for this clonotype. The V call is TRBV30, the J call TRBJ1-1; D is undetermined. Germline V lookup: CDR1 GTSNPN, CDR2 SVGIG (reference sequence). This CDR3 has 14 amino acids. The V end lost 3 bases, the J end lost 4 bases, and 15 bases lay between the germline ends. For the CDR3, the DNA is TGTGCCTGGAGAAGTGGAGGGATCAGCACTGAAGCTTTCTTT. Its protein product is CAWRSGGISTEAFF.

The CDR3 loop is CASSLRRTGKADTQYF. The CDR3 nucleotides are TGTGCCAGCAGCCTTCGACGGACAGGGAAAGCAGATACGCAGTATTTT. The chain combines TRBV9 with TRBJ2-3; 8 nucleotides align to TRBD1. The V and J ends lost 4 bases and 4 bases, in that order; junction bases with no gene match: 11. Germline V lookup: CDR1 SGDLS, CDR2 YYNGEE. CDR3 size: 16 residues.